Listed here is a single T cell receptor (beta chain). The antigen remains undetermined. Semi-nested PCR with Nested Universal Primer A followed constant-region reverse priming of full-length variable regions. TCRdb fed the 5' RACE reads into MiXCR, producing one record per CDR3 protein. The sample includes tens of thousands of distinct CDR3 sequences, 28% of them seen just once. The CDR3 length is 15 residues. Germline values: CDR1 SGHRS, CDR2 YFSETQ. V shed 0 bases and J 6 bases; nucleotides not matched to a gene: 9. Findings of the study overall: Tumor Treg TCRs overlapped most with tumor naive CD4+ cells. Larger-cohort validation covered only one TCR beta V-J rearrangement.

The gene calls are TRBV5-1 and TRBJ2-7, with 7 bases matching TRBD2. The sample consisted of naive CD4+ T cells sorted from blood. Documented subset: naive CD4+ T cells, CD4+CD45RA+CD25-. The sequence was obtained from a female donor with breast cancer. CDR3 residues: CASSLETAGAGEQYF. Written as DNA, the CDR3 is TGCGCCAGCAGCTTGGAAACTGCGGGAGCTGGCGAGCAGTACTTC.